This T cell receptor (beta chain) derives from a study of technical replicates of blood from a few donors. Clones were read by immunoSEQ multiplex PCR, and TCRdb kept only the in-frame ones, dropping some. The profile shows around 70,000 clones, around 94% of them singletons. The CDR3 contains 14 residues. V lost 3 bases to trimming and J lost 3 bases, with 9 bases between them. CDR1 is SGHDN, CDR2 FVKESK, per germline. The sample taken for sequencing was T cells isolated from PBMCs. The TCR comes from a human donor in good health. This chain links TRBV14 with TRBJ2-1, with D unresolved. For the CDR3, the DNA is TGTGCCAGCAGCCATTTCTCCAGCTACAATGAGCAGTTCTTC. Protein product: CASSHFSSYNEQFF.